The clone carrying this T cell receptor beta chain has ten or more counts. Its target is not known. Breast cancer patients provided tissue from their axillary draining lymph nodes. The sample comes from a study of breast tumors, draining lymph nodes, adjacent tissues. Study-level findings and limits: The lymph node origin of tumor T cells was framed as consistent with a hypothesis, not demonstrated. Luminal-like breast cancer showed significantly greater tumor-nontumor repertoire similarity than basal-like breast cancer did. Tumor TCR diversity was below lymph nodes but above nontumor tissue. Findings are consistent with lymph node origin and intratumoral expansion of most tumor T cells.

TCRdb re-called the multiplex PCR reads with MiXCR, one entry per CDR3 protein. The table includes 290,000 or so distinct CDR3 sequences, around 30% detected once. Per germline, CDR1 ENHRY and CDR2 SYGVKD. The V and J ends lost 0 bases and 0 bases respectively, with 6 bases between them. CDR3 length: 15 residues. This TCR was sampled from a female donor with breast cancer. Some clones in this sample may be carry-over from other donors' samples. The sample was axillary lymph node tissue. V is TRBV10-3 and J is TRBJ1-3; no firm D call. The CDR3 spells CAISESGVSGNTIYF. The CDR3 DNA reads TGTGCCATCAGTGAGTCCGGGGTCTCTGGAAACACCATATATTTT.